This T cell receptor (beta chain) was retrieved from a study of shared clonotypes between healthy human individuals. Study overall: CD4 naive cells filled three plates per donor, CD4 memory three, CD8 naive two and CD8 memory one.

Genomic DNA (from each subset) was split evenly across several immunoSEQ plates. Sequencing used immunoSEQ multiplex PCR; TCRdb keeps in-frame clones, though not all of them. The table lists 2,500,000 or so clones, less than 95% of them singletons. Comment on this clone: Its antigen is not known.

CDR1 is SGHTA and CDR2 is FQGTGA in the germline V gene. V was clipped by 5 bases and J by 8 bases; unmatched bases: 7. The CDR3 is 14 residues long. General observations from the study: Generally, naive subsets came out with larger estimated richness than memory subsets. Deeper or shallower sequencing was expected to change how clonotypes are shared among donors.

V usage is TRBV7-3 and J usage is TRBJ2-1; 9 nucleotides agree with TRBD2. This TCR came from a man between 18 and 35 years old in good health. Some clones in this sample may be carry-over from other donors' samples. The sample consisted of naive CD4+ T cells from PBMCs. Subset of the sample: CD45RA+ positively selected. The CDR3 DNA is TGTGCCAGCAGCCTAGGACTAGCGAACGATGAGCAGTTCTTC. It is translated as CASSLGLANDEQFF.